This TCR beta chain was profiled in a study of blood T cell repertoires in COVID-19. Germline CDR1 reads SNHLY; CDR2 reads FYNNEI. The V end was cut by 6 bases, the J end by 6 bases, with 14 bases between. The CDR3 sequence is 14 residues long. Original processing methods: How many nucleated cells were present was estimated from reference gene primer amplification. Only in-frame clones appear in the TCRdb table, and some are missing; sequencing was by immunoSEQ multiplex PCR. The DNA gave D and trimming, while V, J and clone size come from that table. The sample shows around 110,000 clones, 70% to 90% of them seen only once. The count of this clone is one.

The source of this sequence is a middle-aged man with active or convalescent COVID-19. Sequenced material: peripheral blood. V and J are TRBV2 and TRBJ2-2; TRBD1 is a possible D gene (6 bases). The CDR3 spells CASRVGSGAGELFF. The CDR3 DNA follows: TGTGCCAGCAGAGTGGGGTCAGGGGCCGGGGAGCTGTTTTTT.